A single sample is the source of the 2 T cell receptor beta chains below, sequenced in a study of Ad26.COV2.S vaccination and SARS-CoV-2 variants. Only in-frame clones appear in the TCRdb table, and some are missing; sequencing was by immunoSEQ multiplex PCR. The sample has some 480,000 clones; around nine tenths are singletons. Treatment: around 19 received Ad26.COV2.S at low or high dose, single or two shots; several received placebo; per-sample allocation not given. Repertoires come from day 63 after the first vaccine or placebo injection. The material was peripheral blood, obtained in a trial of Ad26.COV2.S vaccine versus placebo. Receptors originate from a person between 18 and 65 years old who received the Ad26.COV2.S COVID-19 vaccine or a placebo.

The CDR3 DNA reads as TGTGCCAGCTCCGGGACTACCATCGCCCAGTACTTC. Translation gives CASSGTTIAQYF. The chain has TRBV2 and TRBJ2-5, with 7 positions matching TRBD2. The V and J ends lost 8 bases and 9 bases, in that order; junction bases with no gene match: 9. There are 12 residues in the CDR3. Germline V gene lookup returns CDR1 SNHLY and CDR2 FYNNEI.

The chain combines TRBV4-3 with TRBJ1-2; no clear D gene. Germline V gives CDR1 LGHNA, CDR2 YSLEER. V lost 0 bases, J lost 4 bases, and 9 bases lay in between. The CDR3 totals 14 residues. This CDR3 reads CASSQDRRVYGYTF. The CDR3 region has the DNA TGCGCCAGCAGCCAAGACCGTCGAGTCTATGGCTACACCTTC.